Presented here are 18 T cell receptor beta chains from one specimen sequenced in a study of a mutant IDH1 vaccine in newly diagnosed glioma. Antigens of these TCRs are unknown. The method was immunoSEQ multiplex PCR; TCRdb's version includes in-frame clones alone and lacks a portion of them. Here the sample spans roughly 32,000 clones, around 80% being singletons. Time point of the sample: week 35, safety follow-up. Each vaccine dose was 300 ug of mutant IDH1 20-mer peptide, with topical imiquimod. The source material was PBMCs, sampled from a glioma patient whose treatment included an IDH1 peptide vaccine. The receptor set was obtained from a woman aged 18-35 years with glioma.

The sample holds a few counts of this clone. The CDR3 region has the DNA TGTGCCTGGAGTGCCTCGTGGGGGGAAGCTTTCTTT. Translating it yields CAWSASWGEAFF. This sequence joins TRBV30 and TRBJ1-1; D might be TRBD1 (5 bases). With 1 base removed from V and 8 bases from J, the gap between germline ends came to 11 bases. CDR3 length: 12 residues. Germline CDR1 and CDR2: GTSNPN and SVGIG (reference sequence). Variable domain in full (rest from reference TRBV30 and TRBJ1-1): SQTIHQWPATLVQPVGSPLSLECTVEGTSNPNLYWYRQAAGRGLQLLFYSVGIGQISSEVPQNLSASRPQDRQFILSSKKLLLSDSGFYLCAWSASWGEAFFGQGTRLTVV.

This clone was recorded only once. J is TRBJ1-2 and V is TRBV6-1, with 7 bases identical to TRBD1. The V gene's germline CDR1 is MNHNS and CDR2 SASEGT. CDR3 length equals 13 residues. V trimming: 5 bases; J trimming: 4 bases; junction bases outside the gene matches: 4. The CDR3 DNA reads as TGTGCCAGCAGTTTTGACAGGGCCTATGGCTACACCTTC. This gives the protein CASSFDRAYGYTF.

In this sample, this clone turned up once. V is TRBV6-5 and J is TRBJ1-2; D may be TRBD1 (5 bases). The CDR3 extends over 13 amino acids. In germline, CDR1 is MNHEY, CDR2 SVGAGI. V lost 6 bases and J 7 bases, leaving 15 bases between the germline ends. The chain's CDR3 is CASRGQPLGGYTF. In DNA form, the CDR3 reads TGTGCCAGCAGGGGGCAGCCCCTCGGTGGCTACACCTTC.

The chain carries TRBV27 and TRBJ1-2, with a tentative D call TRBD1 (6 bases). The length of the CDR3 is 15 residues. V lost 2 bases, J lost 3 bases, and 13 bases lay in between. Germline V CDR1 and CDR2: MNHEY, SMNVEV (reference sequence). CDR3 region: CASSLQGSHDYGYTF. The CDR3 DNA sequence: TGTGCCAGCAGTTTACAGGGGAGTCACGACTATGGCTACACCTTC.

This CDR3 is CASSLGEINYGYTF. The CDR3 coding sequence is TGTGCCAGCAGCTTAGGGGAAATCAACTATGGCTACACCTTC. The rearrangement links TRBV7-9 to TRBJ1-2; D is ambiguous. CDR3 length: 14 amino acids. V was trimmed by 1 base and J by 2 bases, leaving 8 bases between them. Germline assignment: CDR1 SEHNR and CDR2 FQNEAQ (reference sequence).

This clone was found a few times. J is TRBJ1-1 and V is TRBV28; the D is unclear. Germline values: CDR1 MDHEN, CDR2 SYDVKM. V was shortened by 10 bases and J by 3 bases, with 9 bases between the two germline ends. This CDR3 region has 11 residues. Here the CDR3 DNA reads TGTGCCATCGGCGTGGACACTGAAGCTTTCTTT. This gives the protein CAIGVDTEAFF.

This clone appeared a few times. The chain links TRBV2 to TRBJ2-1, with a possible D match to TRBD2 (5 bases). Germline V gene lookup returns CDR1 SNHLY and CDR2 FYNNEI. This CDR3 region has 14 residues. Trimming took 11 bases from V and 4 from J, leaving 18 bases between them. CDR3 in DNA: TGTGCCTCGAGTGGATCGGGGATATACAATGAGCAGTTCTTC. Translating gives CASSGSGIYNEQFF.

This clone was found a few times. The rearrangement links TRBV16 to TRBJ1-2, with TRBD1 matching over 7 bases. The trim removed 0 bases at V and 4 bases at J, leaving 5 bases unmatched. Germline CDR1 reads KGHSY; CDR2 reads FQNENV. This CDR3 comprises 15 residues. The DNA for the CDR3 is TGTGCCAGCAGCCAATCGATGGCAGGGGGCTATGGCTACACCTTC. Translation: CASSQSMAGGYGYTF.

The chain links TRBV7-9 to TRBJ2-1; D is uncertain. There are 15 residues in the CDR3. The germline V gene encodes CDR1 SEHNR and CDR2 FQNEAQ (reference sequence). With 3 bases removed from V and 6 bases from J, the gap between germline ends came to 15 bases. CDR3 in DNA: TGTGCCAGCAGCTTGTTTCCCATGTTATCCAATGAGCAGTTCTTC. Encoded protein: CASSLFPMLSNEQFF.

The chain recombines TRBV6-5 with TRBJ2-1, with D possibly being TRBD2 (7 bases). The germline V and J ends were trimmed by 4 bases and 7 bases, with 14 bases remaining between them. Germline CDR1 is MNHEY and CDR2 is SVGAGI. The CDR3 is made up of 14 amino acids. The CDR3 loop reads CASSSGEGGNEQFF. The CDR3 bases are TGTGCCAGCAGTTCCGGCGAGGGGGGGAATGAGCAGTTCTTC.

V is TRBV29-1 and J is TRBJ1-2, with no clear D. V was cut by 6 bases and J by 2 bases, with 10 bases left in between. In germline, CDR1 is SQVTM, CDR2 ANQGSEA. The CDR3 has 12 amino acids. The CDR3 sequence is CSVTGQNYGYTF. The DNA of the CDR3 is TGCAGCGTCACCGGGCAAAACTATGGCTACACCTTC.

Only a few counts were recorded for this clone. The V and J genes are TRBV4-3 and TRBJ2-5, with TRBD1 matching 7 bases. Near its end, the DNA agrees better with TRBJ2-7, so the J call may be wrong. This CDR3 region has 16 residues. Germline CDR1 LGHNA, CDR2 YSLEER. For the CDR3, the DNA is TGCGCCAGCAGCCATTCGGCCACAGGGGAGTCCTACGAGCAGTACTTC. Its protein is CASSHSATGESYEQYF.

The rearrangement joins TRBV7-2 to TRBJ2-2; D not certain. The V gene's germline CDR1 is SGHTA and CDR2 FQGNSA. V was pared by 5 bases and J by 7 bases, with 8 bases between. The CDR3 loop spans 12 amino acids. The CDR3 DNA is TGTGCCAGCAGCCCGGTTGGCGGGGAGCTGTTTTTT. Amino acids: CASSPVGGELFF.

This clone was seen more than once but under ten times. The chain has TRBV19 and TRBJ1-5; D gene unclear. CDR1 and CDR2 (germline): LNHDA, SQIVND (reference sequence). This CDR3 has 16 amino acids. The V end was cut by 3 bases, the J end by 2 bases, with 14 bases between. Written as DNA, the CDR3 is TGTGCCAGTAGTATGGGCCGCCAAAGTGGCAATCAGCCCCAGCATTTT. Translated, it gives CASSMGRQSGNQPQHF.

The rearrangement joins TRBV6-5 to TRBJ2-7, with 11 bases that match TRBD2. This CDR3 region has 14 residues. Germline values: CDR1 MNHEY, CDR2 SVGAGI. V gave up 5 bases and J gave up 3 bases; unmatched junction bases: 3. The CDR3 DNA follows: TGTGCCAGCAGTAGGACTAGCGGGTACTACGAGCAGTACTTC. It specifies CASSRTSGYYEQYF.

The chain carries TRBV19 and TRBJ1-2, with D tentatively TRBD1 (6 bases). V lost 4 bases and J lost 7, with 10 bases in between. Germline V CDR1 and CDR2: LNHDA, SQIVND (reference sequence). The CDR3 contains 12 residues. The CDR3 spells CASSTQGFGYTF. CDR3 coding DNA: TGTGCCAGTAGTACACAGGGTTTTGGCTACACCTTC.

Points on this clone: This sample includes further DNA sequences coding for the same CDR3. The chain is built from TRBV18 and TRBJ2-7; 9 positions agree with TRBD1. Germline V CDR1 and CDR2: KGHSH, LQKENI. The CDR3 is made up of 14 amino acids. Trimming took 3 bases from V and 2 from J; bases not matched to a gene: 2. For the CDR3, the DNA is TGTGCCAGCTCACCTCGGGACAGGGCCTACGAGCAGTACTTC. Translating it yields CASSPRDRAYEQYF.

This chain links TRBV11-3 with TRBJ2-2, with D maybe TRBD1 (6 bases). This CDR3 has 13 amino acids. V gave up 10 bases and J gave up 4 bases, with 13 bases separating them. Per germline, CDR1 SGHNT and CDR2 YENEEA. This CDR3 reads CATRDILTGELFF. The CDR3, as DNA: TGTGCCACTCGGGACATTCTCACCGGGGAGCTGTTTTTT. The full variable domain, in which reference TRBV11-3 and TRBJ2-2 provide the parts outside the CDR3, is EAGVVQSPRYKIIEKKQPVAFWCNPISGHNTLYWYLQNLGQGPELLIRYENEEAVDDSQLPKDRFSAERLKGVDSTLKIQPAELGDSAVYLCATRDILTGELFFGEGSRLTVL.